This section outlines one T cell receptor (beta chain) sequence together with its context. What this receptor recognizes is not known. Base qualities are not at hand, and no much larger clone is one base apart. This record belongs to a study of blood T cell repertoires in COVID-19 (dated by TCRdb to 2018 to 2020). Regarding the complete study: Samples covering the acute and convalescent phases of COVID-19 were provided by collaborators in the United States, Italy and Spain. A de-identified subject ID, COVID-19 status, age in years and sex were almost always included in the sample metadata. Where available, HLA class I and class II types were taken from metadata supplied by the sample provider and were not determined by assay-based typing. The material from the prospective study consisted of cDNA or gDNA derived from T cells, B-cell-depleted T cells, or PBMCs. Samples were obtained from the ongoing ImmuneRACE study (first 160 participants) and from approximately 1,200 subjects provided by 6 global collaborators. Subjects who had been exposed to COVID-19, were actively infected with it, or had recovered from it provided the deeply sampled blood TCRbeta repertoires that made up the dataset. The repertoires were released in a freely available public database intended as a resource for research on the immune response to SARS-CoV-2. General findings and caveats noted by the study authors: Clinical and demographic metadata were provided uncurated, with the amount varying by source and participant.

Whole blood was collected in K2EDTA tubes by collaborating institutions according to the institutions' own protocols. For TCRbeta analysis, collaborators shipped samples in one of three forms: frozen whole blood, isolated PBMCs, or DNA extracted from either of those sample types. Cut back by 1 base and 1 base, the V and J ends lie 8 bases apart. The germline V gene (reference sequence) yields GTSNPN for CDR1 and SVGIG for CDR2. The CDR3 holds 14 amino acids from the cysteine to the phenylalanine. Left in the record is the CDR3 DNA by itself, 42 bases read in frame from the first base. TCRbeta CDR3 regions were amplified from genomic DNA by means of the immunoSEQ Assay, a bias-controlled multiplex PCR. On the authors' methods: The number of nucleated cells in each sample was estimated from the amplification of reference gene primers within the assay. To quantify the absolute abundance of each unique TCRbeta CDR3 rearrangement, sequence reads were collapsed and filtered. Productive Simpson clonality was computed per sample as the square root of Simpson's diversity index over productive rearrangements. In TCRdb, the immuneACCESS table is reduced to in-frame sequences with V and J assigned. These tables do not hold every clone; where another copy was compared, an unresolved V gene accounts for under half, and the others remain unexplained. V and J calls and clone size come straight from that table; D and trimming were deduced from the DNA. The sample table records some 130,000 clones; approximately 85% of these occur just once. Jointly, the top ten make up around 4% of the sample.

This clonotype was obtained from a human donor in a cohort sampled during active COVID-19. Sequenced material: peripheral blood. Recombination joined TRBV30 with TRBJ1-5; the D gene lacks a confident call. The bases are TGTGCCTGGAGTGGTCTATTCAGCAATCAGCCCCAGCATTTT. Its translation reads: CAWSGLFSNQPQHF. Here the CDR3 is joined to the reference TRBV30 and TRBJ1-5 genes, and the full variable domain is: SQTIHQWPATLVQPVGSPLSLECTVEGTSNPNLYWYRQAAGRGLQLLFYSVGIGQISSEVPQNLSASRPQDRQFILSSKKLLLSDSGFYLCAWSGLFSNQPQHFGDGTRLSIL.